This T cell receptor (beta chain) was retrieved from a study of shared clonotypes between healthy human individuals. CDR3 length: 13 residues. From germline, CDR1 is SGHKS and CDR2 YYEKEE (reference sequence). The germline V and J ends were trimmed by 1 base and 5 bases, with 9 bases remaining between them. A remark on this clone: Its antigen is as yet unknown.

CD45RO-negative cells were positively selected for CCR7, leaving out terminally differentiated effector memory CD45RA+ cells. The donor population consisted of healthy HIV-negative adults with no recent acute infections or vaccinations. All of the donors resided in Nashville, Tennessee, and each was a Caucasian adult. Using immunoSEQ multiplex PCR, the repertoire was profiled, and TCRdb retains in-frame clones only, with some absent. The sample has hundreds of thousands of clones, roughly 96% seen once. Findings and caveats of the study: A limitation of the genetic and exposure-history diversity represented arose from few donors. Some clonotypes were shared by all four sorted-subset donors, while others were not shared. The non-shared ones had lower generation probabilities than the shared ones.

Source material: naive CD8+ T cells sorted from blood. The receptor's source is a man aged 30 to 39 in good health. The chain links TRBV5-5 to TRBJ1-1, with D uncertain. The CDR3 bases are TGTGCCAGCAGCTTGTGGGGTTGGACTGAAGCTTTCTTT. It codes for CASSLWGWTEAFF.